This TCR beta chain was profiled in a study of blood T cell repertoires in COVID-19. Method: immunoSEQ multiplex PCR; TCRdb's copy keeps in-frame clones and lacks some. The table records 75,000 to 85,000 clones, approximately 78% of them present only once. The CDR3 length is 14 residues. Trimming cost V 5 bases and J 1 base; bases outside gene matches: 4. Germline V gene lookup returns CDR1 SGHVS and CDR2 FNYEAQ. The sequencing input was peripheral blood. This receptor was taken from a human donor in a cohort sampled during active COVID-19. V gene TRBV7-6 combines with J gene TRBJ1-1, with 7 bases that match TRBD1. CDR3 DNA sequence: TGTGCCAGCAGCACCAGGACAGGGAACACTGAAGCTTTCTTT. Residues: CASSTRTGNTEAFF.